Listed here are 18 T cell receptor beta chains from one sample, sequenced in a study of T cell responses to AZD1222 COVID-19 vaccine. Clones were sequenced by immunoSEQ multiplex PCR, and TCRdb holds only the in-frame ones, with some missing. The sample carries 140,000 or so clones, approximately 90% recorded once. Specimen: peripheral blood, collected 28 days after the second AZD1222 dose. The receptors were sampled from an adult who received the AZD1222 COVID-19 vaccine.

The rearrangement joins TRBV10-3 to TRBJ2-7, with D tentatively TRBD1 (5 bases). The CDR3 has 14 residues. V was shortened by 6 bases and J by 7 bases, with 19 bases between the two germline ends. Germline CDR1 ENHRY, CDR2 SYGVKD. CDR3 sequence (DNA): TGTGCCATCAGGAATCCCCTAGGGGTGGGGGAGCAGTACTTC. This translates into CAIRNPLGVGEQYF.

The chain has TRBV4-1 and TRBJ2-7, with D possibly TRBD1 on 6 matching bases. The CDR3 consists of 16 residues. Trimming shortened V by 0 bases and J by 4 bases, and 16 bases separated the two germline ends. Germline CDR1 MGHRA, CDR2 YSYEKL. CDR3 region: CASSQDLGTPGYEQYF. In DNA form, the CDR3 reads TGCGCCAGCAGCCAAGATCTCGGGACACCCGGATACGAGCAGTACTTC.

J is TRBJ1-1 and V is TRBV10-3, with D uncertain. The V and J ends lost 6 bases and 1 base respectively, with 9 bases between them. The CDR3 has 13 residues. Germline V gives CDR1 ENHRY, CDR2 SYGVKD. CDR3 DNA sequence: TGTGCCATCAGGGGGAAGCCGAACACTGAAGCTTTCTTT. It codes for CAIRGKPNTEAFF.

The rearrangement uses TRBV28 and TRBJ1-2; D perhaps matches TRBD1 (6 bases). V was clipped by 11 bases and J by 1 base, with 8 bases between them. This CDR3 comprises 11 residues. Looked up from germline, CDR1 is MDHEN and CDR2 is SYDVKM. CDR3 coding DNA: TGTGCCGTACAGGGTAACTATGGCTACACCTTC. Translation gives CAVQGNYGYTF.

CDR3 amino acids: CASSPDRGLVNTEAFF. CDR3 nucleotide sequence: TGTGCCAGCTCACCGGACAGGGGGCTGGTGAACACTGAAGCTTTCTTT. The J gene is TRBJ1-1, the V gene TRBV18, with 11 nucleotides matching TRBD1. J was trimmed by 0 bases and V by 3 bases; bases with no gene match: 3. The CDR3 consists of 16 residues. Germline CDR1 KGHSH, CDR2 LQKENI.

The genes are TRBV7-2 and TRBJ2-7, with D possibly called TRBD1 or TRBD2 (5 bases each). V shed 5 bases and J shed 4 bases, with 12 bases lying between them. Looked up from germline, CDR1 is SGHTA and CDR2 is FQGNSA. The CDR3 is 13 residues long. Here the CDR3 reads CASSVTRGYEQYF. The CDR3, as DNA: TGTGCCAGCAGCGTAACTAGGGGTTACGAGCAGTACTTC.

The chain combines TRBV7-9 with TRBJ1-5; D is ambiguous. The length of the CDR3 is 12 residues. V lost 8 bases to trimming and J lost 1 base, with 6 bases between them. Germline loops: CDR1 SEHNR, CDR2 FQNEAQ (reference sequence). The CDR3 protein is CASGLSNQPQHF. As DNA, the CDR3 is TGTGCCAGCGGGTTGAGCAATCAGCCCCAGCATTTT.

The rearrangement joins TRBV5-6 to TRBJ1-1; D uncertain. Trimming took 0 bases from V and 10 from J, leaving 13 bases between them. Germline CDR1 SGHDT, CDR2 YYEEEE. CDR3 length equals 13 residues. CDR3 nucleotide sequence: TGTGCCAGCAGCTTGGTGTTAGGGTCCGGAGCTTTCTTT. It codes for CASSLVLGSGAFF. Variable domain in full (rest from reference TRBV5-6 and TRBJ1-1): DAGVTQSPTHLIKTRGQQVTLRCSPKSGHDTVSWYQQALGQGPQFIFQYYEEEERQRGNFPDRFSGHQFPNYSSELNVNALLLGDSALYLCASSLVLGSGAFFGQGTRLTVV.

This clone was seen more than once but under ten times. This sequence joins TRBV2 and TRBJ2-1, with 8 bases lining up with TRBD1. The J segment lost 8 bases and the V segment lost 6 bases, leaving 12 bases of the junction unmatched. The length of the CDR3 is 15 residues. From germline, CDR1 is SNHLY and CDR2 FYNNEI. The CDR3, as DNA: TGTGCCAGCAGGGACGGACGGACAGGGTATCATGAGCAGTTCTTC. This translates into CASRDGRTGYHEQFF.

About this clone itself: The junction shows a germline mismatch at one end, possibly a read error. The chain combines TRBV2 with TRBJ1-2, with 9 bases identical to TRBD1. Germline CDR1 reads SNHLY; CDR2 reads FYNNEI. The CDR3 sequence is 17 residues long. The CDR3 nucleotides are TGTGCCAGCAGCGAAGGGTCACAAACCGGGACAGGGTATGGCTACACCTTC. Protein product: CASSEGSQTGTGYGYTF. Drawing the rest from reference TRBV2 and TRBJ1-2, the complete variable domain is EPEVTQTPSHQVTQMGQEVILRCVPISNHLYFYWYRQILGQKVEFLVSFYNNEISEKSEIFDDQFSVERPDGSNFTLKIRSTKLEDSAMYFCASSEGSQTGTGYGYTFGSGTRLTVV.

The chain recombines TRBV14 with TRBJ2-1, with 7 nucleotides matching TRBD1. Per the germline V gene, CDR1 is SGHDN and CDR2 is FVKESK. V gave up 4 bases and J gave up 5 bases; unmatched junction bases: 2. The CDR3 spans 13 residues. In DNA form, the CDR3 reads TGTGCCAGCAGCCCCGGGACAGACAATGAGCAGTTCTTC. Translation gives CASSPGTDNEQFF. Using reference TRBV14 and TRBJ2-1 for the parts outside the CDR3, the full variable domain is EAGVTQFPSHSVIEKGQTVTLRCDPISGHDNLYWYRRVMGKEIKFLLHFVKESKQDESGMPNNRFLAERTGGTYSTLKVQPAELEDSGVYFCASSPGTDNEQFFGPGTRLTVL.

V is TRBV10-1 and J is TRBJ2-5, with D uncertain. Trimming took off 3 bases at V and 5 bases at J, with 13 bases between the two ends. This CDR3 has 14 residues. Germline V lookup: CDR1 WNHNN, CDR2 SYGVQD (reference sequence). The CDR3 region has the DNA TGCGCCAGCAGTGATGGACCTCCATCCGAGACCCAGTACTTC. It encodes CASSDGPPSETQYF.

The V gene is TRBV9, the J gene TRBJ1-3, with 8 bases matching TRBD1. The CDR3 has 17 amino acids. CDR1 and CDR2 (germline): SGDLS, YYNGEE. V lost 3 bases, J lost 7 bases, and 15 bases stayed unmatched. Here the CDR3 reads CASSGNPRTGSHNTIYF. The CDR3 DNA follows: TGTGCCAGCAGCGGTAATCCCAGGACAGGGTCGCATAACACCATATATTTT. Complete variable domain (other parts from reference TRBV9 and TRBJ1-3): DSGVTQTPKHLITATGQRVTLRCSPRSGDLSVYWYQQSLDQGLQFLIQYYNGEERAKGNILERFSAQQFPDLHSELNLSSLELGDSALYFCASSGNPRTGSHNTIYFGEGSWLTVV.

The rearrangement uses TRBV5-6 and TRBJ1-1; D uncertain. The CDR3 is made up of 14 amino acids. V lost 4 bases, J lost 3 bases, and 13 bases lay in between. Germline V gives CDR1 SGHDT, CDR2 YYEEEE. As DNA, the CDR3 is TGTGCCAGCAGCGAGGGAACAGTGGACACTGAAGCTTTCTTT. Translation: CASSEGTVDTEAFF. Full variable domain (outside the CDR3, taken from reference TRBV5-6 and TRBJ1-1): DAGVTQSPTHLIKTRGQQVTLRCSPKSGHDTVSWYQQALGQGPQFIFQYYEEEERQRGNFPDRFSGHQFPNYSSELNVNALLLGDSALYLCASSEGTVDTEAFFGQGTRLTVV.

This chain joins TRBV19 and TRBJ1-3, with TRBD1 identical over 7 bases. Looked up from germline, CDR1 is LNHDA and CDR2 is SQIVND (reference sequence). CDR3 size: 17 residues. V lost 3 bases to trimming and J lost 0 bases; unmatched junction nucleotides: 8. CDR3 residues: CASSMRHTGDSGNTIYF. The CDR3 DNA reads as TGTGCCAGTAGTATGCGCCACACAGGGGACTCTGGAAACACCATATATTTT.

V and J are TRBV3-1 (or the pseudogene TRBV3-2) and TRBJ1-1; maybe TRBD1 (5 bases). This CDR3 has 15 residues. V lost 1 base and J 5 bases, leaving 14 bases between the germline ends. Germline-derived CDR1 and CDR2 are LGHDT and YNNKEL (reference sequence). CDR3 protein: CASSQVTAKSTEAFF. The CDR3 DNA sequence: TGTGCCAGCAGCCAAGTGACAGCGAAGAGTACTGAAGCTTTCTTT.

The V gene is TRBV10-1, the J gene TRBJ2-4; D may be TRBD2 (5 bases). This CDR3 is built from 16 residues. Germline assignment: CDR1 WNHNN and CDR2 SYGVQD (reference sequence). The V gene lost 5 bases and the J gene lost 0 bases, with 14 bases spanning the gap. The chain's CDR3 is CASSIPGWEAKNIQYF. The CDR3 region has the DNA TGCGCCAGCAGTATTCCGGGGTGGGAAGCCAAAAACATTCAGTACTTC.

The J gene is TRBJ2-3, the V gene TRBV5-1; D gene ambiguous. The germline V gene has CDR1 SGHRS and CDR2 YFSETQ. Trimming took 1 base from V and 6 from J, leaving 12 bases between them. The CDR3 has 14 residues. The CDR3 DNA reads as TGCGCCAGCAGCTTGCCCCGCTCTGGGGATACGCAGTATTTT. This translates into CASSLPRSGDTQYF.